These 10 T cell receptor beta chains came from one sample sequenced in a study of blood T cell repertoires in COVID-19. The data were produced by immunoSEQ multiplex PCR, yet TCRdb's version contains in-frame clones alone and is incomplete. The sample lists 100,000 to 150,000 clones, almost 90% occurring once. The sample was peripheral blood. The receptors originated from a woman aged 60 to 75 with COVID-19, enrolled during active disease.

In DNA form, the CDR3 reads TGTGCCAGCAGCTTGTCGGGGGGCTATAATTCACCCCTCCACTTT. Translated: CASSLSGGYNSPLHF. The chain has TRBV7-2 and TRBJ1-6; D perhaps matches TRBD1 (5 bases). CDR1 SGHTA and CDR2 FQGNSA come from the germline V gene. The length of the CDR3 is 15 residues. The V end lost 3 bases, the J end lost 3 bases, and 9 bases lay between the germline ends.

The chain uses TRBV12-3 or TRBV12-4 and TRBJ1-2; the D is unclear. V lost 6 bases and J lost 8, with 13 bases in between. The CDR3 runs to 12 residues. This CDR3 is CASSVDPRGYTF. CDR3 bases: TGTGCCAGCAGCGTTGACCCTAGGGGCTACACCTTC.

V gene TRBV19 combines with J gene TRBJ1-5; 9 bases fit TRBD1. There are 13 residues in the CDR3. J lost 6 bases, V lost 5 bases, and 2 bases had no gene match. Germline CDR1 and CDR2: LNHDA and SQIVND (reference sequence). In DNA, the CDR3 is TGTGCCAGTAGTCCACAGGGGGCTCAGCCCCAGCATTTT. This codes for CASSPQGAQPQHF.

This rearrangement joins TRBV9 to TRBJ2-2, with D unclear. Germline CDR1 and CDR2: SGDLS and YYNGEE. Trimming pared 4 bases from V and 6 bases from J, leaving 10 bases between. This CDR3 region has 13 residues. Here the CDR3 reads CASSREPSGELFF. The CDR3 DNA reads as TGTGCCAGCAGCAGAGAGCCCTCCGGGGAGCTGTTTTTT. Variable domain in full (rest from reference TRBV9 and TRBJ2-2): DSGVTQTPKHLITATGQRVTLRCSPRSGDLSVYWYQQSLDQGLQFLIQYYNGEERAKGNILERFSAQQFPDLHSELNLSSLELGDSALYFCASSREPSGELFFGEGSRLTVL.

This clone was observed a single time. The chain links TRBV10-3 to TRBJ2-5; 15 bases line up with TRBD2. The length of the CDR3 is 17 residues. J gave up 4 bases and V 4 bases, and 7 bases lay outside the gene matches. CDR1 ENHRY and CDR2 SYGVKD come from the germline V gene. The CDR3 bases are TGTGCCATCAGTGTGGGGACTAGCGGGGGGCTGCTAGAGACCCAGTACTTC. It is translated as CAISVGTSGGLLETQYF.

This rearrangement joins TRBV6-2 or TRBV6-3 to TRBJ2-5, with D perhaps matching TRBD2 (7 bases). Per germline, CDR1 MNHEY and CDR2 SVGEGT. The CDR3 is 14 amino acids. V lost 5 bases to trimming and J lost 4 bases, with 14 bases between them. DNA of the CDR3: TGTGCCAGCAGTAAGGGGGGGGCGTTAGAGACCCAGTACTTC. Amino acid sequence: CASSKGGALETQYF.

CDR3 residues: CASSSGQGYTGELFF. DNA for the CDR3: TGCGCCAGCAGCTCCGGACAGGGGTACACCGGGGAGCTGTTTTTT. The chain is built from TRBV5-1 and TRBJ2-2, with TRBD1 identical over 9 bases. The V gene end was trimmed by 3 bases and the J gene end by 3 bases; junction bases not matched to a gene: 3. The V gene's germline CDR1 is SGHRS and CDR2 YFSETQ. The CDR3 contains 15 residues.

The CDR3 DNA sequence: TGTGCCTGGGGAGGGGCCGACGGAAAACTGTTTTTT. This sequence encodes CAWGGADGKLFF. The chain is built from TRBV30 and TRBJ1-4; D is possibly TRBD1 (5 bases). Trimming pared 5 bases from V and 10 bases from J, leaving 14 bases between. CDR1 is GTSNPN, CDR2 SVGIG, per germline (reference sequence). This CDR3 is built from 12 residues.

This clone was seen a handful of times. V and J are TRBV7-3 and TRBJ2-5, with 7 bases identical to TRBD1. This CDR3 contains 13 residues. Germline loops: CDR1 SGHTA, CDR2 FQGTGA. The V segment lost 5 bases and the J segment 4 bases; nucleotides outside the gene matches: 4. The CDR3 DNA follows: TGTGCCAGCAGCCCCACAGGGGTAGAGACCCAGTACTTC. Amino acid sequence: CASSPTGVETQYF.

CDR3: CASRTGGANNEQFF. The CDR3 region has the DNA TGTGCCAGTCGAACCGGGGGGGCAAACAATGAGCAGTTCTTC. The chain joins TRBV19 to TRBJ2-1, with 8 bases matching TRBD2. J gave up 5 bases and V 8 bases, and 8 bases lay outside the gene matches. The CDR3 sequence is 14 residues long. Germline CDR1 is LNHDA and CDR2 is SQIVND (reference sequence).